This TCR beta chain stems from a study of shared clonotypes between healthy human individuals. Study at large: Each donor's CD4 naive and CD4 memory cells filled three plates apiece, CD8 naive two, and CD8 memory one. Study outcomes and limitations: Naive CD4 clonotypes overlapped across several donors at approximately 5.5%.

Genomic DNA of every subset was divided equally among multiple immunoSEQ plates. Here immunoSEQ multiplex PCR was the method, and the copy in TCRdb shows in-frame clones only, minus some. The table records some 1 million clones, roughly 75% of them present only once. Each sample came from a Caucasian adult donor living in Nashville, Tennessee. The CDR3 has 16 residues. Germline CDR1 reads MNHNS; CDR2 reads SASEGT. Trimming cost V 0 bases and J 6 bases; bases outside gene matches: 7. As concerns this clone: As yet, its antigen is unknown.

This chain joins TRBV6-1 and TRBJ2-1; 8 nucleotides agree with TRBD1. Sequencing was performed on memory CD4+ T cells sorted from blood. The subset denotes: CD45RA-negative fraction. This sequence originates from a man younger than 35 in good health. As DNA, the CDR3 is TGTGCCAGCAGTGAAGCCCCCGGGACAGGTTTCAATGAGCAGTTCTTC. The encoded protein is CASSEAPGTGFNEQFF.